Below, one TCR beta chain is given with its context. The antigen is not known. This sample stems from a study of T cells in Graves' hyperthyroidism and ophthalmopathy. Ophthalmopathy patients had moderate-to-severe active disease, CAS ≥3, NOSPECS ≥4, and disease duration under 3 months. RNA transcripts provided the source from which TCR beta CDR3 regions were amplified. First-round RT-PCR of the TCR CDR3 relied on the HTBI primer set. One entry per CDR3 protein, called by TCRdb with MiXCR from the multiplex PCR reads. The sample has about 300,000 distinct CDR3 sequences, around 20% seen once. Study-wide points: Among clonotypes expanded in thyroid above 0.001, most were also found in blood. For ophthalmopathy, model prediction preceded onset by a median 6.5 months.

CDR3 size: 15 residues. V gave up 7 bases and J gave up 1 base; unmatched junction bases: 6. Germline V gives CDR1 SNHLY, CDR2 FYNNEI. Sequenced: blood. The chain couples TRBV2 to TRBJ1-2; TRBD1 agrees at 10 bases. The origin of this receptor is a man in his fifties with Graves' ophthalmopathy. For the CDR3, the DNA is TGTGCCAGCACCCTGACAGGGGGCGATAACTATGGCTACACCTTC. Protein: CASTLTGGDNYGYTF.